The rows below give T cell receptor beta chains drawn from one sample of a study of OX40 agonist ivuxolimab in advanced cancers. Generated by immunoSEQ multiplex PCR, the TCRdb table keeps only in-frame clones and is missing some. The sample has approximately 100,000 clones; 70% to 85% are singletons. Sequencing used CD4+ or CD8+ T cells sorted from blood, obtained in a trial of the OX40 agonist ivuxolimab. These receptors all come from an adult with an advanced solid tumor such as melanoma, head and neck, liver or kidney cancer. Both conserved end residues are trimmed from each CDR3. The order of the fields is clone size, V gene, J gene, CDR3 protein. Clone size, where shown, is once, few, many, or a class for clones that have expanded.

.	TRBV7-9	TRBJ2-5	ASSRTPQETQY
.	TRBV6-1	TRBJ1-2	ASSRTGTGGYT
.	TRBV28	TRBJ2-1	ASSFYLGEQF
.	TRBV27	TRBJ2-7	ASSLQASYEQY
.	TRBV11-2	TRBJ1-1	ASRPESTYEAF
.	TRBV14	TRBJ2-7	ASSQVRGDEQY
.	TRBV5-4	TRBJ2-1	ASTTEGQMGGEQF
.	TRBV7-3	TRBJ2-3	ASRPAGTDTQY
once	TRBV2	TRBJ2-5	ASRETGPGEQY
.	TRBV28	TRBJ2-7	ASSLVDTSTYEQY
.	TRBV7-2	TRBJ2-5	ASSLRGAGLQETQY
.	TRBV6-1	TRBJ1-4	ASSVYGGEKLF
.	TRBV18	TRBJ2-1	ASSPRDRVVNEQF